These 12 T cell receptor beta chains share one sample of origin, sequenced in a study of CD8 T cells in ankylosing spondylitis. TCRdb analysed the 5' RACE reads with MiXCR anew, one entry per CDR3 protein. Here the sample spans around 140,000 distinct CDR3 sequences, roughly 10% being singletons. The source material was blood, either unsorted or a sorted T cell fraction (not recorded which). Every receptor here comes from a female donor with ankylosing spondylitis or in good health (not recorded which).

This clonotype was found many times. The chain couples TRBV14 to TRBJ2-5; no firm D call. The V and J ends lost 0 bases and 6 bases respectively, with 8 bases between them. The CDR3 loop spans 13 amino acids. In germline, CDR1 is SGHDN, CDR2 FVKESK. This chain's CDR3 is CASSQDERQTQYF. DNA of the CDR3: TGTGCCAGCAGCCAAGACGAACGACAGACCCAGTACTTC.

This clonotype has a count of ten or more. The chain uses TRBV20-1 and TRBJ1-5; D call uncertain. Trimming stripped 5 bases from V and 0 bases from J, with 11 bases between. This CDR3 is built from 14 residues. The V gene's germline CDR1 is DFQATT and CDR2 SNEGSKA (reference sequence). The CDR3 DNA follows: TGCAGTGCTTGGGCAGATTATAGCAATCAGCCCCAGCATTTT. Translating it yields CSAWADYSNQPQHF.

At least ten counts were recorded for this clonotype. Here the CDR3 reads CASSPETSGSIDEQFF. DNA for the CDR3: TGCGCCAGCAGCCCAGAGACTAGCGGGAGTATCGATGAGCAGTTCTTC. The rearrangement uses TRBV5-1 and TRBJ2-1, with 12 nucleotides matching TRBD2. The CDR3 is 16 residues long. V gave up 4 bases and J gave up 8 bases; unmatched junction bases: 10. The V gene's germline CDR1 is SGHRS and CDR2 YFSETQ.

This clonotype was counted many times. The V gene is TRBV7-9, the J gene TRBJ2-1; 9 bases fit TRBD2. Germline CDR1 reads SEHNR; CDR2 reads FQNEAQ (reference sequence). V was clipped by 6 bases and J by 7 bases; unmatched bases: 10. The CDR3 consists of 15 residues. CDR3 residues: CASSFWRGGPNEQFF. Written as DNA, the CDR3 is TGTGCCAGCAGTTTTTGGCGGGGGGGCCCGAATGAGCAGTTCTTC.

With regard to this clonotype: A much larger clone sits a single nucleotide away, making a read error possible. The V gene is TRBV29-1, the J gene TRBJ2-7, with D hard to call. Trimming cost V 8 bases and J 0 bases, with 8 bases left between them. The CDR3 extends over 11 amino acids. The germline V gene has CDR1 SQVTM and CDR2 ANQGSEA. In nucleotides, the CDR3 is TGCAGCATTCAGAGCTCCTACGAGCAGTACTTC. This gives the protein CSIQSSYEQYF.

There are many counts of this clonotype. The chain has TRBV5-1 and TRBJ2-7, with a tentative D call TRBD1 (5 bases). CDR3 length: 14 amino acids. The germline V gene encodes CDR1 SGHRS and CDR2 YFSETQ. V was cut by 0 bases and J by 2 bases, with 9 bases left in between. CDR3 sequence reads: CASSLAGIAYEQYF. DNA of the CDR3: TGCGCCAGCAGCTTGGCAGGGATCGCCTACGAGCAGTACTTC.

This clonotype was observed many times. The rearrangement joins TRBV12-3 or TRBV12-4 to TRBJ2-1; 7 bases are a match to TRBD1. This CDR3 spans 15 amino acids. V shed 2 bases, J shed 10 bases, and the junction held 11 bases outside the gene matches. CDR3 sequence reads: CASSLSGRGYSEQFF. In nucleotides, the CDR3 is TGTGCCAGCAGTTTATCGGGCAGGGGGTATTCAGAGCAGTTCTTC.

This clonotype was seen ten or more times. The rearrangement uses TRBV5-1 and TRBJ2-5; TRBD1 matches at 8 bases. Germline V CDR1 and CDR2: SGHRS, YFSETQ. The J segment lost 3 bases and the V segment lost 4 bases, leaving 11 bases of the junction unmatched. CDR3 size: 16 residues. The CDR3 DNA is TGCGCCAGCAGCGATCAGGGGGCGAAAACTAAAGAGACCCAGTACTTC. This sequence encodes CASSDQGAKTKETQYF.

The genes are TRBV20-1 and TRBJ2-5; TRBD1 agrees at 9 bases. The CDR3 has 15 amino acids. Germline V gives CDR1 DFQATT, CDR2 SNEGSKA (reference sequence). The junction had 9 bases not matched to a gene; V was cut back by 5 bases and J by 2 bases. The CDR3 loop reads CSAGRQGVPQETQYF. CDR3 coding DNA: TGCAGTGCTGGACGACAGGGGGTCCCGCAAGAGACCCAGTACTTC.

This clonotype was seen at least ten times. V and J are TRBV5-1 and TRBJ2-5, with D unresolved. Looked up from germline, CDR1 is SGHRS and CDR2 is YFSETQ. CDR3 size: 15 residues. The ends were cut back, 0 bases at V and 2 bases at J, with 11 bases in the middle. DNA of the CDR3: TGCGCCAGCAGCTTGGTGTATACGGAACAAGAGACCCAGTACTTC. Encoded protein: CASSLVYTEQETQYF.

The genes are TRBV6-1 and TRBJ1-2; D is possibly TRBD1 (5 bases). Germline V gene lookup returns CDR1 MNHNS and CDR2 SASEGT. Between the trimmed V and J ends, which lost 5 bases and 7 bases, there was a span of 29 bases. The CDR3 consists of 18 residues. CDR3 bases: TGTGCCAGCAGTCTGGGGGGGGGGACGGAGAATTTTTATAGTGGCTACACCTTC. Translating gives CASSLGGGTENFYSGYTF.

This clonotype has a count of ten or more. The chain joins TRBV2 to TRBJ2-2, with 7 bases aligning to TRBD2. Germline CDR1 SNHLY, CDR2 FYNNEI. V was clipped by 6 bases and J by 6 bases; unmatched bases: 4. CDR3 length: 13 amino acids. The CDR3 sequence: CASSTGGAGELFF. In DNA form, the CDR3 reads TGTGCCAGCAGCACTGGGGGGGCCGGGGAGCTGTTTTTT.